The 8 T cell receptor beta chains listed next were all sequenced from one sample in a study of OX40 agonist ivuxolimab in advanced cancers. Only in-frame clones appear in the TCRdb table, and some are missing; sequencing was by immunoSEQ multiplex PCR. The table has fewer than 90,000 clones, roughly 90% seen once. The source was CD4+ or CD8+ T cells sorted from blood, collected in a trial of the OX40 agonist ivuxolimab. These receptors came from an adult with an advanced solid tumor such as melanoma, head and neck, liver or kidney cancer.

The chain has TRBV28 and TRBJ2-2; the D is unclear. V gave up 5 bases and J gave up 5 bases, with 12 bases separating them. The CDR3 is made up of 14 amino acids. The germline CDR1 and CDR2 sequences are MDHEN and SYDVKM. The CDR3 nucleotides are TGTGCCAGCAGTCTACACGGCCTAACCGGGGAGCTGTTTTTT. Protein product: CASSLHGLTGELFF.

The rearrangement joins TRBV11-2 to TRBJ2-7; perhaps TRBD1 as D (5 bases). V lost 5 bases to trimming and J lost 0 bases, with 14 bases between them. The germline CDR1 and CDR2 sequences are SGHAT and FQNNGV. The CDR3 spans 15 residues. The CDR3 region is CASSQMSTDSYEQYF. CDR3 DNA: TGTGCCAGCAGCCAGATGTCGACAGACTCCTACGAGCAGTACTTC.

In nucleotides, the CDR3 is TGTGCCAGCAGCGCACCGGGACAACTGAACACTGAAGCTTTCTTT. This codes for CASSAPGQLNTEAFF. The chain carries TRBV6-6 and TRBJ1-1; tentatively, D is TRBD1 (6 bases). The V gene lost 6 bases and the J gene lost 0 bases, with 14 bases spanning the gap. Germline CDR1 is MNHNY and CDR2 is SVGAGI (reference sequence). The CDR3 is 15 residues long.

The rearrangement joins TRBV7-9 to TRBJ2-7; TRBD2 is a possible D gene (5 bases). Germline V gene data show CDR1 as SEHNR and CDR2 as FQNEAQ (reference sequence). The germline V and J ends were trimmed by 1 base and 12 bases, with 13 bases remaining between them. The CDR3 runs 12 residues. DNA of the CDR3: TGTGCCAGCAGCTTAGAGGCTAGGAGGCTGTACTTC. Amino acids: CASSLEARRLYF.

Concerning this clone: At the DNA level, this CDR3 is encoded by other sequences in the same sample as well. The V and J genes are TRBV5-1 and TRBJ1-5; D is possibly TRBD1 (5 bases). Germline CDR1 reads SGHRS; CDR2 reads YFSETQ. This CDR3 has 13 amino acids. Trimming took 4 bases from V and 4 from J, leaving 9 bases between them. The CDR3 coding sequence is TGCGCCAGCAGCCCAGGGTCAAATCAGCCCCAGCATTTT. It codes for CASSPGSNQPQHF.

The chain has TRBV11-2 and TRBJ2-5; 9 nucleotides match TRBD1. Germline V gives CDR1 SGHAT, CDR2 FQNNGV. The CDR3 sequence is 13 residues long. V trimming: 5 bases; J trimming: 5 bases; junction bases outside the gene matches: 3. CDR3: CASSPGQGETQYF. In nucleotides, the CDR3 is TGTGCCAGCAGCCCCGGACAGGGGGAGACCCAGTACTTC.

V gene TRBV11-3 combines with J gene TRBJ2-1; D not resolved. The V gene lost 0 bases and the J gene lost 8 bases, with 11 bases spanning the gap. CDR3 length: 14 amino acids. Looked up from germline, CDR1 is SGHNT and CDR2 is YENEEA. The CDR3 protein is CASSLDLTLHEQFF. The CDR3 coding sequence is TGTGCCAGCAGCTTAGATCTTACACTTCATGAGCAGTTCTTC.

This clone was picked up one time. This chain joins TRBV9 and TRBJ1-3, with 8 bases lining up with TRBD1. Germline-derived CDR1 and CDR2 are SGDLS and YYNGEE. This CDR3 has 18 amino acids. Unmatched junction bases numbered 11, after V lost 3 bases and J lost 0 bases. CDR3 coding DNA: TGTGCCAGCAGCGCAGGACAGGGTGGATTCGGCTCTGGAAACACCATATATTTT. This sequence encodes CASSAGQGGFGSGNTIYF.